The next 30 T cell receptor beta chains were all read from a single sample in a study of graft-versus-host responses after intestinal transplantation. Here immunoSEQ multiplex PCR was the method, and the copy in TCRdb shows in-frame clones only, minus some. The sample contains roughly 75,000 clones, 91% of which appear only once. For these receptors, no antigen is known. The material was unstimulated CD4+ T cells sorted from spleen or lymph node cells, obtained before intestinal transplant. These TCRs come from a human donor who received an intestinal transplant.

The chain recombines TRBV19 with TRBJ2-3; 8 bases line up with TRBD2. The junction had 6 bases not matched to a gene; V was cut back by 3 bases and J by 4 bases. This CDR3 contains 15 residues. Per the germline V gene, CDR1 is LNHDA and CDR2 is SQIVND (reference sequence). CDR3 in DNA: TGTGCCAGTAGTATCGGGGGGGGGCACTCAGATACGCAGTATTTT. Translation gives CASSIGGGHSDTQYF.

This clone has more than one count but fewer than ten. This chain joins TRBV4-3 and TRBJ1-1; tentatively, D is TRBD1 (6 bases). The CDR3 sequence is 15 residues long. CDR1 and CDR2 (germline): LGHNA, YSLEER. V gave up 1 base and J gave up 6 bases, with 15 bases separating them. CDR3 nucleotide sequence: TGCGCCAGCAGCCAAGGTGGAAACAGGGTATCTGAAGCTTTCTTT. As protein: CASSQGGNRVSEAFF.

The chain is built from TRBV19 and TRBJ1-6, with TRBD1 matching 8 bases. The CDR3 covers 14 residues. The germline gives CDR1 LNHDA, CDR2 SQIVND (reference sequence). V lost 4 bases to trimming and J lost 7 bases; unmatched junction nucleotides: 3. The chain's CDR3 is CASSTRGPNSPLHF. The DNA for the CDR3 is TGTGCCAGTAGTACCAGGGGGCCGAATTCACCCCTCCACTTT.

The chain joins TRBV29-1 to TRBJ2-2; D ambiguous. The CDR3 extends over 15 amino acids. Germline V gene data show CDR1 as SQVTM and CDR2 as ANQGSEA. Trimming shortened V by 6 bases and J by 1 base, and 15 bases separated the two germline ends. The CDR3 DNA sequence: TGCAGCGTCAACAAAGGAGACCTGAACACCGGGGAGCTGTTTTTT. Its translation is CSVNKGDLNTGELFF.

A word on this clone: At the DNA level, this CDR3 is encoded by other sequences in the same sample as well. This chain connects TRBV7-2 to TRBJ1-2; no clear D. Trimming pared 1 base from V and 2 bases from J, leaving 5 bases between. The CDR3 runs 13 residues. Per the germline V gene, CDR1 is SGHTA and CDR2 is FQGNSA. The CDR3 loop is CASSLDSNYGYTF. CDR3 bases: TGTGCCAGCAGCTTAGACAGCAACTATGGCTACACCTTC.

CDR3 DNA sequence: TGTGCCAGCAGTTTTATTGAGGGCTACGAGCAGTACTTC. It is translated as CASSFIEGYEQYF. This chain joins TRBV27 and TRBJ2-5; perhaps TRBD2 as D (5 bases). The J call may be faulty, since TRBJ2-7 better matches the DNA end. The CDR3 is 13 amino acids. The germline CDR1 and CDR2 sequences are MNHEY and SMNVEV (reference sequence).

A few counts support this clone. The CDR3, as DNA: TGTGCCAGCAGCGAAACAACGGGAGGAAATAATTCACCCCTCCACTTT. As protein: CASSETTGGNNSPLHF. The rearrangement joins TRBV9 to TRBJ1-6; D is ambiguous. There are 16 residues in the CDR3. V was shortened by 3 bases and J by 5 bases, with 15 bases between the two germline ends. In germline, CDR1 is SGDLS, CDR2 YYNGEE. Using reference TRBV9 and TRBJ1-6 for the parts outside the CDR3, the full variable domain is DSGVTQTPKHLITATGQRVTLRCSPRSGDLSVYWYQQSLDQGLQFLIQYYNGEERAKGNILERFSAQQFPDLHSELNLSSLELGDSALYFCASSETTGGNNSPLHFGNGTRLTVT.

The chain couples TRBV4-3 to TRBJ2-3, with 8 positions matching TRBD1. Germline-derived CDR1 and CDR2 are LGHNA and YSLEER. V shed 0 bases, J shed 0 bases, and the junction held 5 bases outside the gene matches. CDR3 length equals 17 residues. The CDR3 sequence is CASSQDRRTGSTDTQYF. In nucleotides, the CDR3 is TGCGCCAGCAGCCAAGATAGGAGGACAGGGAGCACAGATACGCAGTATTTT.

V gene TRBV9 combines with J gene TRBJ2-7, with 7 bases matching TRBD2. This CDR3 is built from 15 residues. V was pared by 4 bases and J by 6 bases, with 13 bases of the junction left unmatched. Per the germline V gene, CDR1 is SGDLS and CDR2 is YYNGEE. The chain's CDR3 is CASSPREGSFPEQYF. DNA for the CDR3: TGTGCCAGCAGCCCTAGGGAGGGGAGTTTTCCCGAGCAGTACTTC. The whole variable domain, remainder taken from reference TRBV9 and TRBJ2-7, is DSGVTQTPKHLITATGQRVTLRCSPRSGDLSVYWYQQSLDQGLQFLIQYYNGEERAKGNILERFSAQQFPDLHSELNLSSLELGDSALYFCASSPREGSFPEQYFGPGTRLTVT.

Written as DNA, the CDR3 is TGTGCCAGCAGCCCCAGAGGGACTAGCGGGGGGGCCACAGATACGCAGTATTTT. Translation gives CASSPRGTSGGATDTQYF. V is TRBV7-2 and J is TRBJ2-3; 16 bases map to TRBD2. In germline, CDR1 is SGHTA, CDR2 FQGNSA. This CDR3 spans 18 amino acids. The J segment lost 2 bases and the V segment lost 5 bases, leaving 7 bases of the junction unmatched.

In nucleotides, the CDR3 is TGTGCCAGCAGTGAAATTGGGTCCGACTACTCTGGAAACACCATATATTTT. This encodes CASSEIGSDYSGNTIYF. V gene TRBV6-4 combines with J gene TRBJ1-3; D remains ambiguous. The V end was cut by 3 bases, the J end by 0 bases, with 15 bases between. This CDR3 is 17 amino acids long. Per germline, CDR1 MRHNA and CDR2 SNTAGT.

V usage is TRBV30 and J usage is TRBJ1-6; possibly TRBD1 for D (5 bases). The V gene's germline CDR1 is GTSNPN and CDR2 SVGIG (reference sequence). This CDR3 contains 18 residues. V shed 0 bases and J shed 0 bases, with 15 bases lying between them. The CDR3 nucleotides read TGTGCCTGGAGTGTACCCCGGACAAGAAGCTCCTATAATTCACCCCTCCACTTT. It translates to CAWSVPRTRSSYNSPLHF.

V gene TRBV5-1 combines with J gene TRBJ2-5; 7 nucleotides agree with TRBD2. Germline trimming cut 0 bases from V and 2 bases from J; bases unmatched to any gene: 7. This CDR3 is built from 16 residues. From germline, CDR1 is SGHRS and CDR2 YFSETQ. This chain's CDR3 is CASSLDPGGRQETQYF. In nucleotides, the CDR3 is TGCGCCAGCAGCTTGGACCCGGGGGGACGACAAGAGACCCAGTACTTC.

The chain joins TRBV4-3 to TRBJ2-2, with 12 bases lining up with TRBD2. The CDR3 is 18 residues long. Per the germline V gene, CDR1 is LGHNA and CDR2 is YSLEER. With 0 bases clipped from V and 1 base from J, the junction kept 3 bases outside the gene matches. In DNA form, the CDR3 reads TGCGCCAGCAGCCAAGATTTACTAGCGGGGGGGAACACCGGGGAGCTGTTTTTT. It codes for CASSQDLLAGGNTGELFF.

J is TRBJ2-3 and V is TRBV10-1; 8 bases fit TRBD2. Germline lookup yields CDR1 WNHNN and CDR2 SYGVQD (reference sequence). There are 14 residues in the CDR3. V was clipped by 3 bases and J by 6 bases; unmatched bases: 5. The CDR3 loop is CASSDRGGSDTQYF. CDR3 bases: TGCGCCAGCAGTGACCGGGGGGGGTCGGATACGCAGTATTTT.

V and J are TRBV9 and TRBJ1-2; the match to TRBD1 covers 10 bases. Germline CDR1 reads SGDLS; CDR2 reads YYNGEE. After removal of 4 bases from V and 4 bases from J, the junction contained 7 bases not matched to a gene. The CDR3 has 15 amino acids. CDR3 residues: CASSLSGTGAYGYTF. Here the CDR3 DNA reads TGTGCCAGCAGCCTCTCCGGGACAGGGGCCTATGGCTACACCTTC.

This clone appeared a single time. This rearrangement joins TRBV7-9 to TRBJ1-1, with D maybe TRBD1 (6 bases). V lost 7 bases and J 6 bases, leaving 15 bases between the germline ends. The CDR3 is made up of 13 amino acids. Germline V lookup: CDR1 SEHNR, CDR2 FQNEAQ (reference sequence). CDR3 nucleotide sequence: TGTGCCAGCATTAACAGGGACGGCGCTGAAGCTTTCTTT. Translating it yields CASINRDGAEAFF.

The genes are TRBV10-3 and TRBJ2-3; 9 nucleotides match TRBD2. V dropped 2 bases and J dropped 1; count of bases not matched to a gene: 1. Per the germline V gene, CDR1 is ENHRY and CDR2 is SYGVKD. The CDR3 extends over 15 amino acids. CDR3 sequence: CAISEKRGGTDTQYF. In DNA form, the CDR3 reads TGTGCCATCAGTGAGAAGCGGGGGGGCACAGATACGCAGTATTTT.

The V gene is TRBV12-5, the J gene TRBJ2-5; D remains unclear. CDR1 LGHNT and CDR2 FRNRAP come from the germline V gene. V was clipped by 3 bases and J by 1 base, with 3 bases between them. CDR3 size: 12 residues. CDR3 residues: CASGFGQETQYF. CDR3 bases: TGTGCTAGTGGTTTCGGCCAAGAGACCCAGTACTTC.

The J gene is TRBJ1-4, the V gene TRBV11-2; no definite D call. The germline V gene encodes CDR1 SGHAT and CDR2 FQNNGV. The CDR3 covers 14 residues. Trimming took 3 bases from V and 2 from J, leaving 7 bases between them. In DNA, the CDR3 is TGTGCCAGCAGCTTTGGGAGGACTAATGAAAAACTGTTTTTT. Translating it yields CASSFGRTNEKLFF.

The chain employs TRBV4-1 and TRBJ1-1; D gene unclear. Trimming took off 4 bases at V and 1 base at J, with 7 bases between the two ends. CDR1 and CDR2 (germline): MGHRA, YSYEKL. The CDR3 contains 13 residues. The chain's CDR3 is CASSPLANTEAFF. The CDR3 DNA is TGCGCCAGCAGCCCCTTGGCGAACACTGAAGCTTTCTTT.

This sequence joins TRBV5-8 and TRBJ1-5, with 8 positions matching TRBD1. The CDR3 is 15 amino acids. The germline CDR1 and CDR2 sequences are SGHTS and YDEGEE. With 2 bases clipped from V and 3 bases from J, the junction kept 4 bases outside the gene matches. CDR3 protein: CASSFDRGDNQPQHF. CDR3 nucleotides: TGTGCCAGCAGCTTCGACAGGGGTGACAATCAGCCCCAGCATTTT.

The chain is built from TRBV6-1 and TRBJ2-3; tentative D call: TRBD2 (5 bases). The germline V and J ends were trimmed by 4 bases and 0 bases, with 11 bases remaining between them. Germline V gene sequence: CDR1 MNHNS, CDR2 SASEGT. The CDR3 spans 15 residues. This chain's CDR3 is CASSAQRSSTDTQYF. The CDR3 DNA sequence: TGTGCCAGCAGTGCACAGCGGAGTAGCACAGATACGCAGTATTTT.

In this sample, this clone turned up once. The chain combines TRBV11-3 with TRBJ2-7; possibly TRBD2 for D (6 bases). Germline lookup yields CDR1 SGHNT and CDR2 YENEEA. Trimming took 4 bases from V and 6 from J, leaving 19 bases between them. The CDR3 has 15 amino acids. As DNA, the CDR3 is TGTGCCAGCAGCTCCCCTGGAGGGTTCACTGGCGAGCAGTACTTC. Residues: CASSSPGGFTGEQYF.

CDR3 sequence reads: CASSLGVAITRAFF. CDR3 DNA: TGTGCCAGCAGCCTCGGCGTAGCTATTACACGGGCTTTCTTT. The V gene is TRBV7-2, the J gene TRBJ1-1; no firm D call. Germline V lookup: CDR1 SGHTA, CDR2 FQGNSA. The germline V and J ends were trimmed by 5 bases and 11 bases, with 21 bases remaining between them. The CDR3 has 14 amino acids. Full variable domain (outside the CDR3, taken from reference TRBV7-2 and TRBJ1-1): GAGVSQSPSNKVTEKGKDVELRCDPISGHTALYWYRQSLGQGLEFLIYFQGNSAPDKSGLPSDRFSAERTGGSVSTLTIQRTQQEDSAVYLCASSLGVAITRAFFGQGTRLTVV.

The gene calls are TRBV18 and TRBJ2-1; 10 bases align to TRBD2. The germline V gene has CDR1 KGHSH and CDR2 LQKENI. The CDR3 consists of 16 residues. V was pared by 2 bases and J by 4 bases, with 5 bases of the junction left unmatched. CDR3 coding DNA: TGTGCCAGCTCACCAACAACTAGCGGGGAATACAATGAGCAGTTCTTC. It specifies CASSPTTSGEYNEQFF. Variable domain in full (rest from reference TRBV18 and TRBJ2-1): NAGVMQNPRHLVRRRGQEARLRCSPMKGHSHVYWYRQLPEEGLKFMVYLQKENIIDESGMPKERFSAEFPKEGPSILRIQQVVRGDSAAYFCASSPTTSGEYNEQFFGPGTRLTVL.

The chain has TRBV9 and TRBJ2-7; maybe TRBD2 (6 bases). The CDR3 spans 17 residues. Trimming took 4 bases from V and 0 from J, leaving 20 bases between them. Germline loops: CDR1 SGDLS, CDR2 YYNGEE. The CDR3 bases are TGTGCCAGCAGCCTTCTACCGGGACTCCCCAGCTCCTACGAGCAGTACTTC. Translated: CASSLLPGLPSSYEQYF.

The chain is built from TRBV30 and TRBJ1-3; no clear D. Germline CDR1 GTSNPN, CDR2 SVGIG (reference sequence). The germline V and J ends were trimmed by 0 bases and 0 bases, with 12 bases remaining between them. The CDR3 is 16 residues long. In DNA form, the CDR3 reads TGTGCCTGGAGTGTACCGGGGAGCAGCTCTGGAAACACCATATATTTT. It codes for CAWSVPGSSSGNTIYF.

The chain joins TRBV9 to TRBJ2-5, with 8 positions matching TRBD1. Germline-derived CDR1 and CDR2 are SGDLS and YYNGEE. The CDR3 is 16 residues long. After removal of 1 base from V and 4 bases from J, the junction contained 9 bases not matched to a gene. The CDR3 loop is CASSVHPGGTVETQYF. In nucleotides, the CDR3 is TGTGCCAGCAGCGTACACCCAGGGGGCACTGTAGAGACCCAGTACTTC.

The J gene is TRBJ2-4, the V gene TRBV10-1; D possibly corresponds to TRBD2 (6 bases). The V gene lost 6 bases and the J gene lost 9 bases, with 18 bases spanning the gap. Per the germline V gene, CDR1 is WNHNN and CDR2 is SYGVQD (reference sequence). The CDR3 length is 14 residues. The chain's CDR3 is CASSPMGGSVIQYF. The CDR3, as DNA: TGCGCCAGCAGCCCCATGGGAGGATCTGTCATTCAGTACTTC.